The 4 T cell receptor beta chains given below trace back to one sample, sequenced in a study of cytomegalovirus exposure and HLA in healthy donors. The PCR employed 60 Vbeta primers together with 13 Jbeta primers. Sequencing was performed with immunoSEQ multiplex PCR; in TCRdb, only in-frame clones are kept and a portion is missing. The table includes about 150,000 clones, approximately 70% detected once. The sample taken for sequencing was PBMCs. Every receptor here comes from a woman between 18 and 29 years old in good health and CMV-seropositive.

The chain carries TRBV23-1 and TRBJ1-3; D is uncertain. TRBV23-1 is recorded as an ORF, its role being uncertain. The germline V and J ends were trimmed by 0 bases and 6 bases, with 3 bases remaining between them. The CDR3 covers 12 residues. CDR3 DNA sequence: TGCGCCAGCAGTCAATCGGCAAACACCATATATTTT. Protein: CASSQSANTIYF.

This chain joins TRBV6-6 and TRBJ2-2; 11 bases match TRBD1. Germline loops: CDR1 MNHNY, CDR2 SVGAGI (reference sequence). The ends lost 6 bases at V and 4 bases at J; junction bases unmatched: 7. This CDR3 contains 16 residues. The CDR3 loop is CASRRPDRGPTGELFF. DNA for the CDR3: TGTGCCAGCAGGCGACCGGACAGGGGGCCCACCGGGGAGCTGTTTTTT.

This chain connects TRBV7-3 to TRBJ2-7; a weak D match, TRBD2 (7 bases). Germline V lookup: CDR1 SGHTA, CDR2 FQGTGA. The CDR3 contains 14 residues. Between the trimmed V and J ends, which lost 5 bases and 4 bases, there was a span of 15 bases. The CDR3 spells CASSPGGPKYEQYF. The CDR3 bases are TGTGCCAGCAGCCCCGGGGGGCCGAAATACGAGCAGTACTTC.

The CDR3 is CASSPPRRVDTEAFF. The CDR3 nucleotides read TGTGCCAGCAGCCCCCCCCGGCGGGTTGACACTGAAGCTTTCTTT. The chain couples TRBV27 to TRBJ1-1; no definite D call. V shed 6 bases and J shed 3 bases, with 17 bases lying between them. Germline-derived CDR1 and CDR2 are MNHEY and SMNVEV (reference sequence). The CDR3 totals 15 residues.